Sequencing of this T cell receptor beta chain was carried out in a study of cytomegalovirus exposure and HLA in healthy donors. Germline CDR1 LNHDA, CDR2 SQIVND (reference sequence). Trimming took 7 bases from V and 5 from J, leaving 12 bases between them. The CDR3 is made up of 13 amino acids. Study-wide points: The authors judged a highly shared variant cluster likely a sequencing artifact. Among TCR beta chains of equal frequency, HLA-associated ones were more clonally expanded in a later analysis. The CMV antigen specificity of a few CMV-associated chains was confirmed through in vitro analysis.

Regarding this clone: Its antigen is undetermined.

Donors had nominal health at sampling but likely had unrecorded immune exposures. Primers: 60 Vbeta forward and 13 Jbeta reverse. Assay used: immunoSEQ multiplex PCR; TCRdb lists only in-frame clones, some missing. The table records approximately 190,000 clones, 75% to 85% of them present only once. Sequencing was carried out using PBMCs. The chain employs TRBV19 and TRBJ2-4; D is perhaps TRBD2 (6 bases). The clonotype originates from a woman aged 45-65 years in good health and CMV-seropositive. CDR3 DNA: TGTGCCAGTACCTCGGACTACCAAAACATTCAGTACTTC. It is translated as CASTSDYQNIQYF. The full variable domain, rest sourced from reference TRBV19 and TRBJ2-4, is DGGITQSPKYLFRKEGQNVTLSCEQNLNHDAMYWYRQDPGQGLRLIYYSQIVNDFQKGDIAEGYSVSREKKESFPLTVTSAQKNPTAFYLCASTSDYQNIQYFGAGTRLSVL.